This TCR beta chain was profiled in a study of blood T cell repertoires in COVID-19. Study background: Samples taken during acute and convalescent COVID-19 were collected in the United States, Italy and Spain. T cells, B-cell-depleted T cells, or PBMCs supplied cDNA or gDNA.

This CDR3 is 16 amino acids long. Trimming took 3 bases from V and 4 from J; bases not matched to a gene: 9. The germline V gene has CDR1 MDHEN and CDR2 SYDVKM. In terms of age and location, participants ranged from roughly 18 to 90 years and lived in about 25 US areas. Donors in Cohort 3 who had recovered were those with two negative PCRs, healthcare professional clearance, or resolution of their symptoms. The table came from immunoSEQ multiplex PCR; TCRdb's copy has only in-frame clones and leaves some out. Found here are under 150,000 clones, almost 80% of them singletons; the top ten hold over 2.5%.

V is TRBV28 and J is TRBJ2-7; TRBD2 matches 10 bases. This receptor was obtained from a woman aged 45-59 years who had recovered from COVID-19. Sequencing input: PBMCs or T cells enriched from blood (not recorded which). The CDR3 nucleotides read TGTGCCAGCAGTTTTCTCATTAGCGGGAGGCAATACGAGCAGTACTTC. Protein product: CASSFLISGRQYEQYF.